These 10 T cell receptor beta chains came from one sample sequenced in a study of cytomegalovirus exposure and HLA in healthy donors (dated by TCRdb to 2017 to 2019). Libraries came from the immunoSEQ multiplex PCR assay. The multiplex PCR relied on a mix of 60 forward primers for TCR Vbeta segments and 13 reverse primers for TCR Jbeta segments. In its TCRdb copy, this immuneACCESS table keeps in-frame sequences only and misses some clones. Where compared with another copy, unresolved V genes explain less than half of these, and the others have no known cause. Here the sample has around 85,000 clones; roughly 75% occur a single time. 7.3% of the sample is held by the ten biggest clonotypes. What was sequenced was PBMCs. The origin of the receptors is a man aged 25 to 40 in good health and CMV-seronegative.

The gene calls are TRBV19 and TRBJ2-3, with 9 bases that match TRBD2. CDR1 is LNHDA and CDR2 is SQIVND in the germline V gene (reference sequence). This CDR3 is built from 16 residues. V trimming: 7 bases; J trimming: 0 bases; junction bases outside the gene matches: 8. The CDR3 is CASNPGLAGSTDTQYF. The CDR3 DNA sequence: TGTGCCAGTAACCCGGGGCTAGCGGGAAGCACAGATACGCAGTATTTT.

V gene TRBV10-1 combines with J gene TRBJ1-3; no clear D. The CDR3 spans 14 residues. Between the trimmed V and J ends, which lost 4 bases and 5 bases, there was a span of 12 bases. From germline, CDR1 is WNHNN and CDR2 SYGVQD (reference sequence). Here the CDR3 reads CASSAGELRNTIYF. In DNA, the CDR3 is TGCGCCAGCAGTGCCGGGGAGTTGAGAAACACCATATATTTT.

This clone has more than one count but fewer than ten. The rearrangement uses TRBV15 and TRBJ1-2; 7 bases align to TRBD1. V gave up 4 bases and J gave up 12 bases; unmatched junction bases: 8. CDR3 length: 12 amino acids. Per the germline V gene, CDR1 is LNHNV and CDR2 is YYDKDF (reference sequence). In DNA, the CDR3 is TGTGCCACCAGCACCAGACAGGGACCCAACACCTTC. Translated: CATSTRQGPNTF.

J is TRBJ2-1 and V is TRBV5-4; tentatively, D is TRBD1 (6 bases). The CDR3 is made up of 15 amino acids. Per germline, CDR1 SGHNT and CDR2 YYREEE (reference sequence). V gave up 4 bases and J gave up 6 bases, with 17 bases separating them. The CDR3 sequence is CASSRQGRSGNEQFF. CDR3 coding DNA: TGTGCCAGCAGCCGCCAGGGGCGGTCTGGCAATGAGCAGTTCTTC. The whole variable domain, remainder taken from reference TRBV5-4 and TRBJ2-1, is ETGVTQSPTHLIKTRGQQVTLRCSSQSGHNTVSWYQQALGQGPQFIFQYYREEENGRGNFPPRFSGLQFPNYSSELNVNALELDDSALYLCASSRQGRSGNEQFFGPGTRLTVL.

The chain couples TRBV11-3 to TRBJ2-3; TRBD1 agrees at 8 bases. The V gene end was trimmed by 5 bases and the J gene end by 2 bases; junction bases not matched to a gene: 6. The length of the CDR3 is 15 residues. Germline V lookup: CDR1 SGHNT, CDR2 YENEEA. The DNA of the CDR3 is TGTGCCAGCAGCCTCGGGACAGGCCCCACAGATACGCAGTATTTT. Translating it yields CASSLGTGPTDTQYF.

V usage is TRBV10-2 and J usage is TRBJ1-5; no clear D. CDR3 length: 13 residues. Trimming pared 2 bases from V and 15 bases from J, leaving 17 bases between. Germline assignment: CDR1 WSHSY and CDR2 SAAADI. The DNA for the CDR3 is TGCGCCAGCAGTGAGCCACCTAACTCCCTCCCGCATTTT. Protein sequence: CASSEPPNSLPHF.

The genes are TRBV2 and TRBJ2-2; D uncertain. The CDR3 has 15 residues. V lost 0 bases, J lost 4 bases, and 9 bases lay in between. Germline V gene lookup returns CDR1 SNHLY and CDR2 FYNNEI. The CDR3 nucleotides are TGTGCCAGCAGTGAAGCGCCCGGTACCACCGGGGAGCTGTTTTTT. Residues: CASSEAPGTTGELFF.

A few counts support this clone. This chain joins TRBV6-1 and TRBJ1-1, with D unclear. CDR3 length equals 12 residues. V lost 1 base to trimming and J lost 5 bases, with 5 bases between them. Germline CDR1 is MNHNS and CDR2 is SASEGT. The CDR3 DNA reads as TGTGCCAGCAGTGAAGGGCGGACTGAAGCTTTCTTT. It is translated as CASSEGRTEAFF.

The genes are TRBV19 and TRBJ1-1, with a tentative D call TRBD1 (6 bases). Germline V gene data show CDR1 as LNHDA and CDR2 as SQIVND (reference sequence). Trimming took 4 bases from V and 4 from J, leaving 7 bases between them. The CDR3 loop spans 12 amino acids. Here the CDR3 DNA reads TGTGCCAGTAGTAGGGGGCGCACTGAAGCTTTCTTT. It encodes CASSRGRTEAFF.

The rearrangement joins TRBV7-9 to TRBJ1-1; 10 bases agree with TRBD1. The CDR3 extends over 18 amino acids. CDR1 and CDR2 from the germline V gene are SEHNR and FQNEAQ (reference sequence). The V and J ends lost 2 bases and 3 bases, in that order; junction bases with no gene match: 12. The CDR3 nucleotides are TGTGCCAGCAGCTTAAGGCTGACAGGGGGCTCGCAGGACACTGAAGCTTTCTTT. Translation gives CASSLRLTGGSQDTEAFF.